This T cell receptor (beta chain) was found in a study of OX40 agonist ivuxolimab in advanced cancers. In the study overall: The group had a mean age of approximately 60 years, ranged from roughly 23 to 85, and was approximately 81% male. Therapy given before enrollment (anti-PD-1, anti-PD-L1 or anti-CTLA-4) was allowed, and roughly 42% had some.

Study-level findings and limits: Expanded peripheral T cells had an undetermined antigen specificity.

Some clones are missing from TCRdb's copy, which holds only in-frame ones; the method was immunoSEQ multiplex PCR. Among some 87,000 clones listed, more than 70% were seen once. In this sample, this clone turned up a few times. Its antigen remains unknown. Germline CDR1 is LNHDA and CDR2 is SQIVND (reference sequence). With V trimmed by 3 bases and J by 0 bases, 4 bases remained unmatched. The CDR3 is 15 residues long. This clonotype was sampled from an adult with an advanced solid tumor such as melanoma, head and neck, liver or kidney cancer. The input for sequencing was CD4+ or CD8+ T cells sorted from blood, taken in a trial of the OX40 agonist ivuxolimab. The chain joins TRBV19 to TRBJ1-1, with 7 bases that match TRBD1. CDR3 sequence (DNA): TGTGCCAGTAGTATGACAGGGACTTTGAACACTGAAGCTTTCTTT. Amino acids: CASSMTGTLNTEAFF.